Shown below are 15 T cell receptor beta chains from a single sample sequenced in a study of T cell responses to AZD1222 COVID-19 vaccine. TCRdb's copy holds only in-frame clones and misses some; the assay was immunoSEQ multiplex PCR. The repertoire includes approximately 110,000 clones, around 93% of them detected once, and approximately 8% sits in the top ten. The material sequenced was peripheral blood, taken 28 days after the second AZD1222 dose. All receptors come from an adult who received the AZD1222 COVID-19 vaccine.

This rearrangement joins TRBV28 to TRBJ1-5; a weak D match, TRBD1 (6 bases). Trimming took off 8 bases at V and 1 base at J, with 12 bases between the two ends. The CDR3 runs 14 residues. CDR1 and CDR2 (germline): MDHEN, SYDVKM. The CDR3 loop reads CASVRGESNQPQHF. The CDR3 DNA reads as TGTGCCAGCGTCAGGGGCGAAAGCAATCAGCCCCAGCATTTT.

The genes are TRBV24-1 and TRBJ2-3; either TRBD1 or TRBD2 may supply D (5 bases each). This CDR3 region has 14 residues. The V gene's germline CDR1 is KGHDR and CDR2 SFDVKD. Deletions cut 5 bases from V and 3 bases from J, with 11 bases between. CDR3 sequence: CATSGDLRTDTQYF. The CDR3 bases are TGTGCCACCAGTGGGGACCTAAGGACAGATACGCAGTATTTT.

CDR3 loop: CASSPLQGINEQFF. CDR3 DNA sequence: TGTGCCAGCTCACCACTTCAGGGAATCAATGAGCAGTTCTTC. V usage is TRBV18 and J usage is TRBJ2-1; perhaps TRBD1 as D (5 bases). The ends were cut back, 1 base at V and 6 bases at J, with 10 bases in the middle. Germline V CDR1 and CDR2: KGHSH, LQKENI. The CDR3 totals 14 residues.

This chain uses TRBV20-1 with TRBJ2-7; D is uncertain. Trimming took off 3 bases at V and 0 bases at J, with 9 bases between the two ends. The germline V gene has CDR1 DFQATT and CDR2 SNEGSKA (reference sequence). The CDR3 spans 13 residues. The DNA for the CDR3 is TGCAGTGCTAGTAGGATTAGCTCCTACGAGCAGTACTTC. Translating it yields CSASRISSYEQYF.

The V and J genes are TRBV19 and TRBJ1-2, with D possibly being TRBD1 (6 bases). Between the trimmed V and J ends, which lost 5 bases and 9 bases, there was a span of 25 bases. This CDR3 contains 16 residues. The germline gives CDR1 LNHDA, CDR2 SQIVND (reference sequence). The CDR3 DNA reads TGTGCCAGTAGTTCCCTACAGGGTCCCCCTCTGGAAAGCTACACCTTC. It specifies CASSSLQGPPLESYTF. Looking up the rest from reference TRBV19 and TRBJ1-2 gives the full variable domain: DGGITQSPKYLFRKEGQNVTLSCEQNLNHDAMYWYRQDPGQGLRLIYYSQIVNDFQKGDIAEGYSVSREKKESFPLTVTSAQKNPTAFYLCASSSLQGPPLESYTFGSGTRLTVV.

This clone was detected once. The CDR3 nucleotides read TGTGCCAGCAGTTTATTAGGTGGAGGGGAGCAAGAGACCCAGTACTTC. The encoded protein is CASSLLGGGEQETQYF. The chain joins TRBV28 to TRBJ2-5; D perhaps matches TRBD2 (6 bases). Looked up from germline, CDR1 is MDHEN and CDR2 is SYDVKM. Trimming cost V 1 base and J 2 bases, with 14 bases left between them. This CDR3 has 16 residues.

This clone was counted a single time. The chain recombines TRBV5-1 with TRBJ1-1; 7 nucleotides line up with TRBD1. Germline lookup yields CDR1 SGHRS and CDR2 YFSETQ. Trimming cost V 3 bases and J 6 bases; bases outside gene matches: 8. The CDR3 covers 14 residues. CDR3 sequence: CASSYDRVRAEAFF. CDR3 DNA: TGCGCCAGCAGCTACGACAGGGTTCGGGCTGAAGCTTTCTTT. The full variable domain, in which reference TRBV5-1 and TRBJ1-1 provide the parts outside the CDR3, is KAGVTQTPRYLIKTRGQQVTLSCSPISGHRSVSWYQQTPGQGLQFLFEYFSETQRNKGNFPGRFSGRQFSNSRSEMNVSTLELGDSALYLCASSYDRVRAEAFFGQGTRLTVV.

This clone was counted between two and nine times. V usage is TRBV5-1 and J usage is TRBJ2-7; D is perhaps TRBD1 or TRBD2 (5 bases each). Germline CDR1 reads SGHRS; CDR2 reads YFSETQ. This CDR3 contains 13 residues. The ends were cut back, 0 bases at V and 5 bases at J, with 9 bases in the middle. The CDR3 region is CASSLVGDHEQYF. CDR3 bases: TGCGCCAGCAGCTTGGTTGGGGACCACGAGCAGTACTTC.

V is TRBV19 and J is TRBJ2-7; D may match TRBD1 or TRBD2 (5 bases each). The germline CDR1 and CDR2 sequences are LNHDA and SQIVND (reference sequence). V dropped 9 bases and J dropped 4 bases, with 16 bases sitting between them. The CDR3 is made up of 13 amino acids. The CDR3 is CASGQGAAYEQYF. The CDR3 DNA reads as TGTGCCAGCGGTCAGGGAGCGGCTTACGAGCAGTACTTC. The whole variable domain, filled in from reference TRBV19 and TRBJ2-7, reads DGGITQSPKYLFRKEGQNVTLSCEQNLNHDAMYWYRQDPGQGLRLIYYSQIVNDFQKGDIAEGYSVSREKKESFPLTVTSAQKNPTAFYLCASGQGAAYEQYFGPGTRLTVT.

The V call is TRBV5-4, the J call TRBJ2-7; D call uncertain. CDR1 and CDR2 (germline): SGHNT, YYREEE (reference sequence). CDR3 length: 12 amino acids. V was clipped by 2 bases and J by 4 bases, with 7 bases between them. The CDR3 bases are TGTGCCAGCAGCTTAAGGGATTACGAGCAGTACTTC. The encoded protein is CASSLRDYEQYF.

The genes are TRBV7-9 and TRBJ2-1, with 10 bases lining up with TRBD2. This CDR3 region has 16 residues. J gave up 1 base and V 4 bases, and 4 bases lay outside the gene matches. Germline V gene lookup returns CDR1 SEHNR and CDR2 FQNEAQ (reference sequence). The CDR3 spells CASSSIAGGSYNEQFF. CDR3 in DNA: TGTGCCAGCAGCTCCATAGCGGGAGGATCCTACAATGAGCAGTTCTTC.

This sequence joins TRBV5-1 and TRBJ1-1; the D is unclear. CDR1 SGHRS and CDR2 YFSETQ come from the germline V gene. Trimming took 4 bases from V and 0 from J, leaving 13 bases between them. CDR3 size: 15 residues. The CDR3: CASSTAPGVNTEAFF. The DNA of the CDR3 is TGCGCCAGCAGCACCGCTCCCGGTGTGAACACTGAAGCTTTCTTT. Drawing the rest from reference TRBV5-1 and TRBJ1-1, the complete variable domain is KAGVTQTPRYLIKTRGQQVTLSCSPISGHRSVSWYQQTPGQGLQFLFEYFSETQRNKGNFPGRFSGRQFSNSRSEMNVSTLELGDSALYLCASSTAPGVNTEAFFGQGTRLTVV.

CDR3 bases: TGTGCCAGCTCACAGGGGGCGGTTGATTCACCCCTCCACTTT. It is translated as CASSQGAVDSPLHF. The J gene is TRBJ1-6, the V gene TRBV27, with 9 bases fitting TRBD1. V was clipped by 8 bases and J by 8 bases; unmatched bases: 7. The CDR3 runs to 14 residues. The germline V gene encodes CDR1 MNHEY and CDR2 SMNVEV (reference sequence).

The chain joins TRBV5-4 to TRBJ1-3; 8 bases map to TRBD1. Germline V gene lookup returns CDR1 SGHNT and CDR2 YYREEE (reference sequence). After removal of 7 bases from V and 3 bases from J, the junction contained 9 bases not matched to a gene. This CDR3 region has 15 residues. CDR3 protein: CASSRTGLYGNTIYF. Here the CDR3 DNA reads TGTGCCAGCTCGCGGACAGGGCTTTATGGAAACACCATATATTTT.

V is TRBV7-9 and J is TRBJ1-2; D not certain. V shed 5 bases and J shed 2 bases, with 12 bases lying between them. The germline V gene has CDR1 SEHNR and CDR2 FQNEAQ (reference sequence). The CDR3 is 14 amino acids. CDR3 protein: CASSTFGKNYGYTF. The CDR3 bases are TGTGCCAGCAGCACCTTCGGGAAGAACTATGGCTACACCTTC.